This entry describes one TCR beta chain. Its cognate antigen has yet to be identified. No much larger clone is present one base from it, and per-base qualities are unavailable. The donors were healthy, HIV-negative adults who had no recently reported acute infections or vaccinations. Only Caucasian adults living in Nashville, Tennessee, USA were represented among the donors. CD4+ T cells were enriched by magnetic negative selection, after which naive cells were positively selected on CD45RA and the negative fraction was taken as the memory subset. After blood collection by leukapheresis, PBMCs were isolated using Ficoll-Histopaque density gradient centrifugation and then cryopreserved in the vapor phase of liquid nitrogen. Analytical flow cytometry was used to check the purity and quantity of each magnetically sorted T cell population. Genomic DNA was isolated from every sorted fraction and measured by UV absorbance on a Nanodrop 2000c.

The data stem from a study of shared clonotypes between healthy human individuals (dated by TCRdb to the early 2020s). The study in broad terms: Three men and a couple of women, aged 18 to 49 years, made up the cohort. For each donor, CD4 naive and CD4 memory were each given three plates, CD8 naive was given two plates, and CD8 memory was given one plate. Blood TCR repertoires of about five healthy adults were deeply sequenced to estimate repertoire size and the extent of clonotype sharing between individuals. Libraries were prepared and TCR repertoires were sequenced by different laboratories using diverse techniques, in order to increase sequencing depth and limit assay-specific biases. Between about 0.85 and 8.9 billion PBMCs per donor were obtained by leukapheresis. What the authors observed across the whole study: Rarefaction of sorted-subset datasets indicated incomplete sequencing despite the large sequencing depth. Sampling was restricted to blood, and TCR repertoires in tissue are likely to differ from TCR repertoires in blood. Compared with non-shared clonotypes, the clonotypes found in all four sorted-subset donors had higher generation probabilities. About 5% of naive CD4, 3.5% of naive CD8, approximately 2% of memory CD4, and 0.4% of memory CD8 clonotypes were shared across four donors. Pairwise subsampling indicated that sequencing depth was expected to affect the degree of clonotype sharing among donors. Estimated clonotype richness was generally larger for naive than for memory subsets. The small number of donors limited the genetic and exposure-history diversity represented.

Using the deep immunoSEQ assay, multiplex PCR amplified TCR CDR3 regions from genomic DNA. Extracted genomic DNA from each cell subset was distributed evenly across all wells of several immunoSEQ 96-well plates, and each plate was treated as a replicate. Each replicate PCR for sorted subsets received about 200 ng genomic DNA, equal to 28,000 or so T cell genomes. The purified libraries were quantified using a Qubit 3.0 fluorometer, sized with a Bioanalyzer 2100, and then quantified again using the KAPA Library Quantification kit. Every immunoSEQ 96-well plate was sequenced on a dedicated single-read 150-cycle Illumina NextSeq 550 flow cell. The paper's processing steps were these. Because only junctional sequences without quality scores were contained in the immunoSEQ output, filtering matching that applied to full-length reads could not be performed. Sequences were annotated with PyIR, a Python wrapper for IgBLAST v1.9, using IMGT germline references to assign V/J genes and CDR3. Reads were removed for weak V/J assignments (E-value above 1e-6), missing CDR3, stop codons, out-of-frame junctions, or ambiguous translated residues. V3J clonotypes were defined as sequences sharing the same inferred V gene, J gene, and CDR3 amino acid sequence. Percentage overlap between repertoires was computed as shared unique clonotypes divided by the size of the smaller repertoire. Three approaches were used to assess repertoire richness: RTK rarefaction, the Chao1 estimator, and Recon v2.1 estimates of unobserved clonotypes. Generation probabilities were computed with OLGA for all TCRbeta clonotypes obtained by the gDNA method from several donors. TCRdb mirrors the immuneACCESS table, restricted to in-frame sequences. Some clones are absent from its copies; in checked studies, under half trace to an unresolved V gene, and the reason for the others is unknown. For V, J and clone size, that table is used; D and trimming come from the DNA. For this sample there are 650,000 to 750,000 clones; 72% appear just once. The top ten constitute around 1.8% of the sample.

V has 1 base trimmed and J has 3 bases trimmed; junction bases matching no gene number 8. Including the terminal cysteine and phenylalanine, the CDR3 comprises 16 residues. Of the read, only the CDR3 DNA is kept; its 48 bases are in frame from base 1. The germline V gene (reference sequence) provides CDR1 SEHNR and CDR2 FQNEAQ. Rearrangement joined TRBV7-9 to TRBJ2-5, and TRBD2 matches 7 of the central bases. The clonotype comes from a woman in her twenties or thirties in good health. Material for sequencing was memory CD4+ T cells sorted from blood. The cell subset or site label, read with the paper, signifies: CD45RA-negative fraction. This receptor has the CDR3 CASSLGPSGLEETQYF. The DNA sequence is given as TGTGCCAGCAGCTTAGGGCCTAGCGGACTTGAAGAGACCCAGTACTTC.